The 29 T cell receptor beta chains listed next were all sequenced from one sample in a study of T cell responses to AZD1222 COVID-19 vaccine. Profiling relied on immunoSEQ multiplex PCR, and the TCRdb table lists in-frame clones only, not all of them. Of approximately 67,000 clones in the sample, about four fifths are singletons; the top ten hold about 6.5%. The source was peripheral blood, collected 28 days after the second AZD1222 dose. These receptors originate from an adult who received the AZD1222 COVID-19 vaccine.

The chain uses TRBV9 and TRBJ1-2, with a possible D match to TRBD1 (5 bases). This CDR3 comprises 16 residues. Germline V gives CDR1 SGDLS, CDR2 YYNGEE. Trimming cost V 2 bases and J 8 bases, with 22 bases left between them. CDR3: CASSVAGVVGVEGYTF. As DNA, the CDR3 is TGTGCCAGCAGCGTGGCCGGGGTTGTGGGGGTGGAAGGCTACACCTTC.

The gene calls are TRBV28 and TRBJ2-7; the D call may be TRBD1 or TRBD2 (5 bases each). Germline V gene lookup returns CDR1 MDHEN and CDR2 SYDVKM. CDR3 length equals 13 residues. Trimming pared 5 bases from V and 1 base from J, leaving 9 bases between. The DNA for the CDR3 is TGTGCCAGCAGTGAGGGGATATCCTACGAGCAGTACTTC. Its protein is CASSEGISYEQYF.

The V and J genes are TRBV3-1 (or the pseudogene TRBV3-2) and TRBJ2-6, with D maybe TRBD1 (6 bases). This CDR3 is 20 amino acids long. V was cut by 4 bases and J by 2 bases, with 24 bases left in between. Germline V lookup: CDR1 LGHDT, CDR2 YNNKEL (reference sequence). The DNA of the CDR3 is TGTGCCAGCAGCCCACCCCCAAAGGGGGTACGAGAGACTGGGGCCAACGTCCTGACTTTC. Translation: CASSPPPKGVRETGANVLTF.

This chain joins TRBV6-4 and TRBJ2-3, with D perhaps TRBD1 (5 bases). V was trimmed by 3 bases and J by 7 bases, leaving 23 bases between them. This CDR3 is 17 amino acids long. Germline assignment: CDR1 MRHNA and CDR2 SNTAGT. For the CDR3, the DNA is TGTGCCAGCAGTGAATCCGGTCAGGGAATCATGCCCAATACGCAGTATTTT. Translated: CASSESGQGIMPNTQYF.

The chain links TRBV6-5 to TRBJ1-1; weak D call: TRBD1 (6 bases). Trimming stripped 0 bases from V and 2 bases from J, with 13 bases between. CDR1 MNHEY and CDR2 SVGAGI come from the germline V gene. The CDR3 consists of 16 residues. CDR3 coding DNA: TGTGCCAGCAGTTACTCGATAGGGGGGTACAACACTGAAGCTTTCTTT. As protein: CASSYSIGGYNTEAFF.

CDR3: CASSAGSSGNTIYF. The CDR3 bases are TGTGCCAGCAGCGCAGGGAGCTCTGGAAACACCATATATTTT. The V call is TRBV2, the J call TRBJ1-3, with D possibly being TRBD1 (5 bases). The CDR3 runs 14 residues. Trimming shortened V by 6 bases and J by 0 bases, and 9 bases separated the two germline ends. The V gene's germline CDR1 is SNHLY and CDR2 FYNNEI.

This rearrangement joins TRBV27 to TRBJ2-7; no reliable D call. Germline loops: CDR1 MNHEY, CDR2 SMNVEV (reference sequence). The CDR3 extends over 12 amino acids. V gave up 2 bases and J gave up 8 bases, with 10 bases separating them. CDR3 coding DNA: TGTGCCAGCAGTTTACCATCGTCCAAGCAGTACTTC. It codes for CASSLPSSKQYF.

The rearrangement links TRBV6-6 to TRBJ2-5; 7 nucleotides agree with TRBD1. Per the germline V gene, CDR1 is MNHNY and CDR2 is SVGAGI (reference sequence). The CDR3 loop spans 12 amino acids. Trimming cost V 5 bases and J 14 bases; bases outside gene matches: 11. The CDR3 is CASSVQGVRGYF. DNA of the CDR3: TGTGCCAGCAGTGTCCAGGGGGTCCGAGGTTACTTC.

The chain is built from TRBV7-9 and TRBJ2-1; 7 bases fit TRBD2. The CDR3 runs 16 residues. V was pared by 5 bases and J by 0 bases, with 7 bases of the junction left unmatched. The germline CDR1 and CDR2 sequences are SEHNR and FQNEAQ (reference sequence). CDR3 loop: CASSAGTTSSYNEQFF. The DNA of the CDR3 is TGTGCCAGCAGCGCTGGGACTACAAGCTCCTACAATGAGCAGTTCTTC.

This rearrangement joins TRBV7-9 to TRBJ2-6; D might be TRBD2 (5 bases). The CDR3 runs to 14 residues. Germline V gene sequence: CDR1 SEHNR, CDR2 FQNEAQ (reference sequence). The V gene lost 4 bases and the J gene lost 7 bases, with 11 bases spanning the gap. The CDR3 protein is CASSSREGANVLTF. CDR3 DNA: TGTGCCAGCAGCTCACGAGAGGGTGCCAACGTCCTGACTTTC. The variable domain in full, completed from reference TRBV7-9 and TRBJ2-6, reads DTGVSQNPRHKITKRGQNVTFRCDPISEHNRLYWYRQTLGQGPEFLTYFQNEAQLEKSRLLSDRFSAERPKGSFSTLEIQRTEQGDSAMYLCASSSREGANVLTFGAGSRLTVL.

This sequence joins TRBV14 and TRBJ1-2, with D perhaps TRBD1 (6 bases). V shed 0 bases and J shed 0 bases, with 20 bases lying between them. The CDR3 loop spans 19 amino acids. Per the germline V gene, CDR1 is SGHDN and CDR2 is FVKESK. CDR3: CASSQDRIRSGGTNYGYTF. In DNA, the CDR3 is TGTGCCAGCAGCCAAGATCGTATTCGATCTGGGGGCACTAACTATGGCTACACCTTC.

This clone has more than one count but fewer than ten. The V and J genes are TRBV5-4 and TRBJ2-7; TRBD1 agrees at 7 bases. Germline V gives CDR1 SGHNT, CDR2 YYREEE (reference sequence). The CDR3 consists of 13 residues. With V trimmed by 4 bases and J by 7 bases, 8 bases remained unmatched. The CDR3, as DNA: TGTGCCAGCAGCGAATACAGGGGCGGGGAGCAGTACTTC. Translating it yields CASSEYRGGEQYF. The complete variable domain, with remaining parts taken from reference TRBV5-4 and TRBJ2-7, reads ETGVTQSPTHLIKTRGQQVTLRCSSQSGHNTVSWYQQALGQGPQFIFQYYREEENGRGNFPPRFSGLQFPNYSSELNVNALELDDSALYLCASSEYRGGEQYFGPGTRLTVT.

The rearrangement links TRBV27 to TRBJ2-2, with 8 bases fitting TRBD1. The CDR3 has 14 amino acids. V lost 5 bases, J lost 6 bases, and 5 bases stayed unmatched. Germline V lookup: CDR1 MNHEY, CDR2 SMNVEV (reference sequence). Here the CDR3 reads CASSGDRLAGELFF. The CDR3 coding sequence is TGTGCCAGCAGTGGGGACAGGTTGGCCGGGGAGCTGTTTTTT.

This sequence joins TRBV6-5 and TRBJ2-4; no reliable D call. The length of the CDR3 is 15 residues. Trimming removed 9 bases at V and 2 bases at J, with 17 bases between. The germline V gene encodes CDR1 MNHEY and CDR2 SVGAGI. CDR3 nucleotide sequence: TGTGCCAGTACTACCCCGGACGGCTCCAAAAACATTCAGTACTTC. Translated: CASTTPDGSKNIQYF.

This clone came up a few times. As the CDR3 is not closed by the conserved phenylalanine or tryptophan, this likely results from a read error. Because the CDR3's place on the DNA is in doubt, the DNA is left out and the CDR3 is given as listed by TCRdb. This chain joins TRBV2 and TRBJ2-3. Germline CDR1 is SNHLY and CDR2 is FYNNEI. The CDR3 has 8 amino acids, counting both end residues. The chain's CDR3 is CASKGGVC.

The chain couples TRBV7-9 to TRBJ2-7; 13 bases line up with TRBD2. The CDR3 has 17 residues. Per germline, CDR1 SEHNR and CDR2 FQNEAQ (reference sequence). Germline trimming cut 5 bases from V and 3 bases from J; bases unmatched to any gene: 10. As DNA, the CDR3 is TGTGCCAGCAGCAAAGGACTAGCGGGGGCCGACGTCTACGAGCAGTACTTC. This gives the protein CASSKGLAGADVYEQYF.

V is TRBV6-5 and J is TRBJ1-5; 7 bases fit TRBD1. CDR3 length equals 14 residues. The germline V gene encodes CDR1 MNHEY and CDR2 SVGAGI. The trim removed 5 bases at V and 5 bases at J, leaving 6 bases unmatched. CDR3 amino acids: CASSTQGLDQPQHF. The CDR3 nucleotides are TGTGCCAGCAGTACACAGGGGCTCGATCAGCCCCAGCATTTT.

The V call is TRBV7-6, the J call TRBJ2-1; no reliable D call. This CDR3 spans 16 amino acids. V lost 1 base and J 9 bases, leaving 19 bases between the germline ends. Germline CDR1 SGHVS, CDR2 FNYEAQ. CDR3 DNA: TGTGCCAGCAGCTTAGTCTTAGCCCTGGGATCTTTTGAGCAGTTCTTC. It specifies CASSLVLALGSFEQFF.

The chain joins TRBV7-2 to TRBJ1-2; perhaps TRBD1 as D (6 bases). Trimming removed 5 bases at V and 4 bases at J, with 26 bases between. Per the germline V gene, CDR1 is SGHTA and CDR2 is FQGNSA. The CDR3 runs to 18 residues. As DNA, the CDR3 is TGTGCCAGCAGCCCCTGGGTACAGGGAAGTATCTCCCTCTATGGCTACACCTTC. As protein: CASSPWVQGSISLYGYTF.

V usage is TRBV5-1 and J usage is TRBJ2-3; either TRBD1 or TRBD2 may supply D (6 bases each). The CDR3 is 14 amino acids. Germline CDR1 SGHRS, CDR2 YFSETQ. V lost 6 bases, J lost 0 bases, and 11 bases lay in between. CDR3 in amino acids: CASNRGGSTDTQYF. CDR3 DNA sequence: TGCGCCAGCAACAGAGGGGGGAGCACAGATACGCAGTATTTT.

The chain links TRBV15 to TRBJ1-5, with unresolved D. CDR3 size: 16 residues. Trimming left V 1 base short and J 2 bases short, with 12 bases between. The germline gives CDR1 LNHNV, CDR2 YYDKDF (reference sequence). In DNA form, the CDR3 reads TGTGCCACCAGCAGAGGGGGTCCCGGGGGCAATCAGCCCCAGCATTTT. Translated: CATSRGGPGGNQPQHF.

This clone occurred a few times. The rearrangement uses TRBV12-3 or TRBV12-4 and TRBJ1-2, with a weak D call TRBD1 (6 bases). Trimming cost V 6 bases and J 5 bases, with 13 bases left between them. The CDR3 is 13 residues long. CDR3 sequence: CASRLTGWYGYTF. In nucleotides, the CDR3 is TGTGCCAGCAGACTAACAGGGTGGTATGGCTACACCTTC.

This chain uses TRBV11-2 with TRBJ2-7; no clear D. Per the germline V gene, CDR1 is SGHAT and CDR2 is FQNNGV. Trimming took 6 bases from V and 2 from J, leaving 17 bases between them. The CDR3 contains 15 residues. CDR3: CASRPVRGKPYEQYF. The CDR3 nucleotides read TGTGCCAGCAGGCCCGTACGAGGAAAACCCTACGAGCAGTACTTC.

V usage is TRBV10-3 and J usage is TRBJ2-6; 8 positions match TRBD1. The CDR3 has 16 amino acids. The germline V gene encodes CDR1 ENHRY and CDR2 SYGVKD. With V trimmed by 3 bases and J by 4 bases, 5 bases remained unmatched. CDR3 DNA: TGTGCCATCAGTGAATCAGGGGGCATCGGGGCCAACGTCCTGACTTTC. This codes for CAISESGGIGANVLTF.

The V and J genes are TRBV6-1 and TRBJ1-4; TRBD1 is a possible D gene (5 bases). The CDR3 is 14 residues long. Trimming left V 3 bases short and J 6 bases short, with 11 bases between. Germline V CDR1 and CDR2: MNHNS, SASEGT. CDR3 sequence reads: CASSDGDGYEKLFF. DNA for the CDR3: TGTGCCAGCAGTGATGGGGACGGATATGAAAAACTGTTTTTT.

The chain joins TRBV3-1 (or the pseudogene TRBV3-2) to TRBJ1-1, with TRBD1 as a possible D gene (6 bases). CDR1 is LGHDT and CDR2 is YNNKEL in the germline V gene (reference sequence). Trimming stripped 5 bases from V and 4 bases from J, with 11 bases between. The CDR3 loop spans 13 amino acids. In nucleotides, the CDR3 is TGTGCCAGCAGCTCTAGGGGGGGCACTGAAGCTTTCTTT. It is translated as CASSSRGGTEAFF.

The chain joins TRBV7-6 to TRBJ1-1, with no clear D. Germline lookup yields CDR1 SGHVS and CDR2 FNYEAQ. V gave up 7 bases and J gave up 0 bases, with 15 bases separating them. The length of the CDR3 is 15 residues. The CDR3 reads CASTALGIMNTEAFF. CDR3 DNA: TGTGCCAGCACCGCACTAGGGATCATGAACACTGAAGCTTTCTTT. Together with reference TRBV7-6 and TRBJ1-1, the CDR3 gives the full variable domain: GAGVSQSPRYKVTKRGQDVALRCDPISGHVSLYWYRQALGQGPEFLTYFNYEAQQDKSGLPNDRFSAERPEGSISTLTIQRTEQRDSAMYRCASTALGIMNTEAFFGQGTRLTVV.

The chain employs TRBV7-7 and TRBJ2-6; D ambiguous. Trimming cost V 1 base and J 3 bases, with 10 bases left between them. CDR3 length: 16 amino acids. CDR1 is SSHAT, CDR2 FNYEAQ, per germline (reference sequence). This CDR3 is CASSLGPRSGANVLTF. CDR3 DNA: TGTGCCAGCAGCTTAGGGCCCCGAAGTGGGGCCAACGTCCTGACTTTC.

CDR3 bases: TGTGCCAGCAGCTTAGTCGGGACAGGAGTCTACGAGCAGTACTTC. This sequence encodes CASSLVGTGVYEQYF. The chain is built from TRBV7-2 and TRBJ2-7; 8 bases agree with TRBD1. The CDR3 extends over 15 amino acids. V trimming: 1 base; J trimming: 3 bases; junction bases outside the gene matches: 5. Per the germline V gene, CDR1 is SGHTA and CDR2 is FQGNSA. Filled out from reference TRBV7-2 and TRBJ2-7, the complete variable domain reads GAGVSQSPSNKVTEKGKDVELRCDPISGHTALYWYRQSLGQGLEFLIYFQGNSAPDKSGLPSDRFSAERTGGSVSTLTIQRTQQEDSAVYLCASSLVGTGVYEQYFGPGTRLTVT.